The subject of this entry is one TCR beta chain. What it recognizes is unknown. The CDR3 covers 14 residues. Germline-derived CDR1 and CDR2 are MDHEN and SYDVKM. The entry originates in a study of cytomegalovirus exposure and HLA in healthy donors. Use of 60 Vbeta and 13 Jbeta primers characterized the PCR. Data came from immunoSEQ multiplex PCR; TCRdb stores just in-frame clones and leaves some out. This repertoire shows approximately 160,000 clones, over 80% found once; its top ten account for around 4.1%. Study-level points and caveats: The authors excluded some V segments, including TRBV6-2 and TRBV6-3, as indistinguishable.

The sequenced material came from PBMCs. The chain combines TRBV28 with TRBJ2-5; possible D gene TRBD2, 7 bases. The J call may not be correct, given that the DNA end is closer to TRBJ2-7. The sequence was obtained from a man between 50 and 59 years old in good health and CMV-seropositive. Written as DNA, the CDR3 is TGTGCCAGCCGTCCGGGGGGCAACTCCTACGAGCAGTACTTC. Amino acids: CASRPGGNSYEQYF.